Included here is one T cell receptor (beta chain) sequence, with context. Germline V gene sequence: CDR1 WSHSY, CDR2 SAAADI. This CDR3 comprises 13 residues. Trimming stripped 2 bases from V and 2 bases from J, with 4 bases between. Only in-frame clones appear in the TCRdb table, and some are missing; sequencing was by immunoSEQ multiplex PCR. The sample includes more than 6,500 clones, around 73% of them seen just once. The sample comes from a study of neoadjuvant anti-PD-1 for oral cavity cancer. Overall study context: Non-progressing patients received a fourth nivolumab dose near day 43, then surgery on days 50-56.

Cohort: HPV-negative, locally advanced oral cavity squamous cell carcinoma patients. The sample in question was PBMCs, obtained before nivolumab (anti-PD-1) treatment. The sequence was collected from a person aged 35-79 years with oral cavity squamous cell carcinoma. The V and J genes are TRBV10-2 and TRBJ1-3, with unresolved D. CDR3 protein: CASSERPGNTIYF. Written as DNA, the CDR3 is TGCGCCAGCAGTGAGAGGCCTGGAAACACCATATATTTT.